The present T cell receptor beta chain was sequenced within a study of shared clonotypes between healthy human individuals. As for the study in general: Each donor's CD8 memory used one plate, CD8 naive two, each CD4 subset three.

Points on this clone: Its antigen is undetermined.

The study, taken as a whole, reports: Clonotypes which were not shared had lower generation probabilities than clonotypes that all four donors shared.

Sequencing used immunoSEQ multiplex PCR; TCRdb keeps in-frame clones, though not all of them. The table has millions of clones, over 85% seen once. Only Caucasian adults living in Nashville, Tennessee served as donors. The clonotype originates from a man aged 18 to 29 in good health. The sequenced sample was naive CD4+ T cells sorted from blood. Subset denoted: CD45RA+ positively selected.

In DNA, the CDR3 is TGTGCCAGCAGCTTAGCCGGCGGATACTATGGCTACACCTTC. Translation: CASSLAGGYYGYTF. V and J are TRBV7-9 and TRBJ1-2; D call uncertain. Germline CDR1 is SEHNR and CDR2 is FQNEAQ (reference sequence). CDR3 length: 14 amino acids. V gave up 0 bases and J gave up 3 bases, with 8 bases separating them.